This T cell receptor beta chain was captured in a study of T-cell memory formation after mild COVID-19. CDR1 SNHLY and CDR2 FYNNEI come from the germline V gene. The CDR3 totals 14 residues. Trimming took off 6 bases at V and 1 base at J, with 13 bases between the two ends. TCRdb processed the 5' RACE reads anew with MiXCR; each CDR3 protein has one entry. The sample consists of approximately 560,000 distinct CDR3 sequences, roughly 17% of them appearing once. The sample consisted of PBMCs or a T cell subset sorted from them (not recorded which). The receptor was isolated from an adult woman who had mild COVID-19 (a few samples of this study predate the infection). Cell type and time point are not known. V and J are TRBV2 and TRBJ2-7; D is possibly TRBD1 (6 bases). The CDR3 spells CASSRPTGSYEQYF. CDR3 bases: TGTGCCAGCAGCAGACCAACAGGGTCCTACGAGCAGTACTTC.